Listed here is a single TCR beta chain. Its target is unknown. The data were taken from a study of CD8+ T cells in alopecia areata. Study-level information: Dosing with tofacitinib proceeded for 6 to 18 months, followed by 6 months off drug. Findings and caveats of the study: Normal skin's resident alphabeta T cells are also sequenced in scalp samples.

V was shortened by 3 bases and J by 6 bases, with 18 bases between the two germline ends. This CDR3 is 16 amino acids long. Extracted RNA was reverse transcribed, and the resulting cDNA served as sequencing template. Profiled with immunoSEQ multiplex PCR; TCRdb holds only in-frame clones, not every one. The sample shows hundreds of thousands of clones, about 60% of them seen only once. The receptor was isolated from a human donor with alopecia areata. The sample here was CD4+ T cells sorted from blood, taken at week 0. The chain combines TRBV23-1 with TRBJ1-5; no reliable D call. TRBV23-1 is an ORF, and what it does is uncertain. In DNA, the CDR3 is TGCGCCAGCAGTCATCGCGGGCCGCTAGATCGTCAGCCCCAGCATTTT. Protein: CASSHRGPLDRQPQHF.